This T cell receptor (beta chain) was documented in a study of cytomegalovirus exposure and HLA in healthy donors. The study's findings and limits: Most TCR sequences were rare, but some public TCRs occurred in many donors. The authors listed some 160 TCR beta chains as cytomegalovirus-associated.

Regarding this clone: Its antigen is unidentified.

The study drew the donors from its 120-subject validation cohort, separate from the approximately 700-subject first cohort. Some clones are missing from TCRdb's copy, which holds only in-frame ones; the method was immunoSEQ multiplex PCR. Among 150,000 to 250,000 clones listed, about 79% were seen once. The V gene's germline CDR1 is MNHNS and CDR2 SASEGT. Trimming took off 9 bases at V and 1 base at J, with 7 bases between the two ends. CDR3 length equals 12 residues. The chain uses TRBV6-1 and TRBJ1-5; possible D gene TRBD1, 5 bases. This receptor was obtained from a woman aged 30 to 39 in good health and CMV-seropositive. Sequenced material: PBMCs. Written as DNA, the CDR3 is TGTGCCAGTGACAGCAGCAATCAGCCCCAGCATTTT. Protein sequence: CASDSSNQPQHF.